Below are 25 T cell receptor beta chains sequenced from a single sample in a study of T cell changes during pregnancy in multiple sclerosis. TCRdb keeps only in-frame clones here, not all; method: immunoSEQ multiplex PCR. The sample consists of approximately 30,000 clones, about nine tenths of them appearing once. Specimen: CD8+ T cells from peripheral blood mononuclear cells, collected after pregnancy. The source is a female donor with multiple sclerosis, enrolled in a pregnancy study.

V gene TRBV7-9 combines with J gene TRBJ2-5, with 9 bases aligning to TRBD1. The CDR3 extends over 14 amino acids. With V trimmed by 5 bases and J by 2 bases, 3 bases remained unmatched. The germline CDR1 and CDR2 sequences are SEHNR and FQNEAQ (reference sequence). CDR3 in amino acids: CASSPGTGQETQYF. CDR3 coding DNA: TGTGCCAGCAGCCCGGGGACAGGGCAAGAGACCCAGTACTTC.

This sequence joins TRBV27 and TRBJ1-1; tentatively, D is TRBD1 (5 bases). V lost 0 bases and J lost 9, with 14 bases in between. This CDR3 is 14 amino acids long. Germline V gives CDR1 MNHEY, CDR2 SMNVEV (reference sequence). The chain's CDR3 is CASSLSAGGGKAFF. CDR3 sequence (DNA): TGTGCCAGCAGTTTATCAGCGGGGGGAGGTAAAGCTTTCTTT.

The chain is built from TRBV27 and TRBJ1-6; 8 positions agree with TRBD1. The CDR3 is made up of 14 amino acids. V lost 2 bases, J lost 9 bases, and 3 bases stayed unmatched. Germline assignment: CDR1 MNHEY and CDR2 SMNVEV (reference sequence). CDR3 DNA: TGTGCCAGCAGTTTACAGGGGGCCAGTTCACCCCTCCACTTT. Amino acid sequence: CASSLQGASSPLHF.

The V and J genes are TRBV7-7 and TRBJ2-1, with TRBD2 matching 8 bases. Trimming at V came to 2 bases and at J to 6 bases, leaving 6 bases not matched to a gene. Germline CDR1 SSHAT, CDR2 FNYEAQ (reference sequence). The CDR3 is 15 residues long. CDR3 region: CASSLQPGGSNEQFF. In DNA form, the CDR3 reads TGTGCCAGCAGCTTACAACCGGGGGGGAGCAATGAGCAGTTCTTC.

The rearrangement joins TRBV4-1 to TRBJ1-1; a weak D match, TRBD1 (5 bases). The V end lost 3 bases, the J end lost 7 bases, and 21 bases lay between the germline ends. From germline, CDR1 is MGHRA and CDR2 YSYEKL. CDR3 length equals 16 residues. This chain's CDR3 is CASSHLTASWPDEAFF. Here the CDR3 DNA reads TGCGCCAGCAGCCACCTGACAGCCTCTTGGCCCGATGAAGCTTTCTTT.

This clone was counted between two and nine times. This chain uses TRBV7-2 with TRBJ1-1; TRBD1 matches 7 bases. The CDR3 is made up of 14 amino acids. V lost 5 bases, J lost 3 bases, and 6 bases stayed unmatched. Germline loops: CDR1 SGHTA, CDR2 FQGNSA. The CDR3 spells CASSPGQTYTEAFF. CDR3 DNA sequence: TGTGCCAGCAGCCCGGGACAGACGTACACTGAAGCTTTCTTT.

The rearrangement uses TRBV7-9 and TRBJ1-5, with unresolved D. Trimming left V 4 bases short and J 8 bases short, with 12 bases between. The CDR3 covers 13 residues. CDR1 and CDR2 (germline): SEHNR, FQNEAQ (reference sequence). Here the CDR3 reads CASSSALREPQHF. CDR3 nucleotide sequence: TGTGCCAGCAGCTCCGCATTGAGAGAGCCCCAGCATTTT.

J is TRBJ1-4 and V is TRBV2; no reliable D call. Germline CDR1 is SNHLY and CDR2 is FYNNEI. This CDR3 has 16 residues. The V and J ends lost 10 bases and 6 bases respectively, with 24 bases between them. The CDR3 loop reads CATAAAPGELDEKLFF. The CDR3 DNA reads as TGTGCCACCGCAGCAGCCCCCGGGGAATTGGATGAAAAACTGTTTTTT.

This clone was counted between two and nine times. The rearrangement links TRBV15 to TRBJ2-7; 7 bases are a match to TRBD1. CDR3 length equals 15 residues. Looked up from germline, CDR1 is LNHNV and CDR2 is YYDKDF (reference sequence). With V trimmed by 2 bases and J by 0 bases, 4 bases remained unmatched. CDR3 residues: CATSRQQGSSYEQYF. In DNA, the CDR3 is TGTGCCACCAGCAGACAACAGGGGTCCTCCTACGAGCAGTACTTC.

In this sample, this clone is medium-sized (0.01 to 0.1%). The V gene is TRBV29-1, the J gene TRBJ2-7; D gene ambiguous. This CDR3 has 12 residues. CDR1 and CDR2 from the germline V gene are SQVTM and ANQGSEA. V lost 3 bases to trimming and J lost 7 bases, with 13 bases between them. CDR3 DNA sequence: TGCAGCGTTGACCCGGGTTTATGTGAGCAGTACTTC. It yields the protein CSVDPGLCEQYF.

This chain joins TRBV11-3 and TRBJ2-4; D gene unclear. Germline V gene sequence: CDR1 SGHNT, CDR2 YENEEA. This CDR3 region has 15 residues. V was shortened by 0 bases and J by 5 bases, with 11 bases between the two germline ends. The CDR3 protein is CASSLDRQSENIQYF. DNA for the CDR3: TGTGCCAGCAGCTTAGATCGTCAGTCTGAAAACATTCAGTACTTC.

The gene calls are TRBV5-4 and TRBJ1-2; no clear D gene. V dropped 3 bases and J dropped 2 bases, with 14 bases sitting between them. The length of the CDR3 is 15 residues. Germline V gives CDR1 SGHNT, CDR2 YYREEE (reference sequence). DNA for the CDR3: TGTGCCAGCAGCTGGGCAGCATCAATAAACTATGGCTACACCTTC. It yields the protein CASSWAASINYGYTF.

The V call is TRBV4-1, the J call TRBJ2-5, with a tentative D call TRBD1 (5 bases). V lost 2 bases to trimming and J lost 5 bases, with 12 bases between them. The CDR3 contains 14 residues. Germline V gene sequence: CDR1 MGHRA, CDR2 YSYEKL. The CDR3: CASSQTRTWETQYF. The DNA for the CDR3 is TGCGCCAGCAGCCAAACCCGGACATGGGAGACCCAGTACTTC.

This clone was observed once. V is TRBV2 and J is TRBJ1-2; tentative D call: TRBD1 (6 bases). The CDR3 has 12 amino acids. The germline V and J ends were trimmed by 7 bases and 9 bases, with 15 bases remaining between them. Germline V gene sequence: CDR1 SNHLY, CDR2 FYNNEI. The CDR3 nucleotides read TGTGCCAGCATCGGATCCAGGGGTAGCTACACCTTC. Amino acids: CASIGSRGSYTF. Based on the CDR3 plus reference TRBV2 and TRBJ1-2, the full variable domain is EPEVTQTPSHQVTQMGQEVILRCVPISNHLYFYWYRQILGQKVEFLVSFYNNEISEKSEIFDDQFSVERPDGSNFTLKIRSTKLEDSAMYFCASIGSRGSYTFGSGTRLTVV.

V and J are TRBV14 and TRBJ1-5; D is ambiguous. The CDR3 has 14 amino acids. Germline CDR1 is SGHDN and CDR2 is FVKESK. Trimming left V 5 bases short and J 3 bases short, with 11 bases between. The CDR3 reads CASSLTGYNQPQHF. CDR3 nucleotides: TGTGCCAGCAGCTTGACGGGATACAATCAGCCCCAGCATTTT.

The chain carries TRBV27 and TRBJ2-4; 7 bases match TRBD1. Germline V gives CDR1 MNHEY, CDR2 SMNVEV (reference sequence). The CDR3 spans 14 residues. With V trimmed by 9 bases and J by 5 bases, 10 bases remained unmatched. The CDR3 DNA is TGTGCCAGGGCTAACAGGGGCGGTCAAAACATTCAGTACTTC. It specifies CARANRGGQNIQYF.

The CDR3 sequence: CASSAPTGNEQFF. Here the CDR3 DNA reads TGTGCCAGCAGCGCACCGACGGGGAATGAGCAGTTCTTC. This rearrangement joins TRBV9 to TRBJ2-1, with D possibly being TRBD2 (5 bases). The CDR3 loop spans 13 amino acids. With 3 bases removed from V and 7 bases from J, the gap between germline ends came to 11 bases. Germline V gene sequence: CDR1 SGDLS, CDR2 YYNGEE.

The chain recombines TRBV28 with TRBJ1-1; 8 nucleotides align to TRBD1. The J segment lost 8 bases and the V segment lost 5 bases, leaving 7 bases of the junction unmatched. The CDR3 length is 13 residues. Germline V gene data show CDR1 as MDHEN and CDR2 as SYDVKM. Here the CDR3 reads CASSPTPGGEAFF. The DNA of the CDR3 is TGTGCCAGCAGTCCCACACCAGGGGGCGAAGCTTTCTTT.

The gene calls are TRBV10-3 and TRBJ2-3; D is possibly TRBD1 (6 bases). The CDR3 covers 14 residues. Per germline, CDR1 ENHRY and CDR2 SYGVKD. Trimming pared 6 bases from V and 6 bases from J, leaving 16 bases between. CDR3 sequence reads: CAISRDTRRDTQYF. The CDR3 bases are TGTGCCATCAGCCGGGACACGAGGAGGGATACGCAGTATTTT.

This clone was detected only a few times. The V gene is TRBV4-1, the J gene TRBJ2-2, with a weak D call TRBD2 (6 bases). The V gene lost 8 bases and the J gene lost 6 bases, with 19 bases spanning the gap. CDR1 is MGHRA, CDR2 YSYEKL, per germline. This CDR3 is built from 15 residues. The CDR3 DNA reads as TGCGCCAGCGGGCGGGCGGGGACGACCTCCGGGGAGCTGTTTTTT. Protein product: CASGRAGTTSGELFF.

The chain is built from TRBV9 and TRBJ1-2; D is unresolved. CDR3 length equals 14 residues. The germline V gene encodes CDR1 SGDLS and CDR2 YYNGEE. With 9 bases removed from V and 2 bases from J, the gap between germline ends came to 17 bases. The CDR3 nucleotides are TGTGCCACCTTCACACCCGTATTAAACTATGGCTACACCTTC. Protein product: CATFTPVLNYGYTF.

The chain couples TRBV7-6 to TRBJ2-5; the D gene is possibly TRBD2 (6 bases). This CDR3 region has 14 residues. V was shortened by 11 bases and J by 0 bases, with 16 bases between the two germline ends. Germline loops: CDR1 SGHVS, CDR2 FNYEAQ. The CDR3 is CAVEGERYQETQYF. CDR3 nucleotide sequence: TGTGCCGTGGAGGGAGAAAGGTACCAAGAGACCCAGTACTTC.

The chain joins TRBV13 to TRBJ1-4; D is ambiguous. Germline V gene lookup returns CDR1 PRHDT and CDR2 FYEKMQ (reference sequence). This CDR3 comprises 16 residues. V shed 5 bases and J shed 1 base, with 14 bases lying between them. CDR3 bases: TGTGCCAGCAGCGTCGGGGTTTCCCTAACTAATGAAAAACTGTTTTTT. It yields the protein CASSVGVSLTNEKLFF.

The V gene is TRBV4-1, the J gene TRBJ2-7, with a tentative D call TRBD2 (6 bases). This CDR3 has 15 residues. Germline CDR1 reads MGHRA; CDR2 reads YSYEKL. The ends were cut back, 1 base at V and 0 bases at J, with 10 bases in the middle. As DNA, the CDR3 is TGCGCCAGCAGCCAAGCTAGCGTCCTCTCCTACGAGCAGTACTTC. This translates into CASSQASVLSYEQYF.

This chain uses TRBV5-1 with TRBJ1-4; the D is unclear. This CDR3 comprises 17 residues. V was pared by 0 bases and J by 0 bases, with 12 bases between. CDR1 is SGHRS and CDR2 is YFSETQ in the germline V gene. Written as DNA, the CDR3 is TGCGCCAGCAGCTTGGACAGTTCGACCGCAACTAATGAAAAACTGTTTTTT. This codes for CASSLDSSTATNEKLFF.